Following are 31 T cell receptor beta chains from one sample sequenced in a study of blood T cell repertoires in COVID-19. Libraries were prepared by immunoSEQ multiplex PCR; TCRdb keeps only in-frame clonotypes and omits some of them. Found here are roughly 190,000 clones, 70% to 90% of them singletons; the top ten hold less than 5.5%. Input material: peripheral blood. All receptors derive from a human donor in a cohort sampled during active COVID-19.

This clone was seen just once. This same CDR3 is encoded by further DNA sequences in the sample. The chain links TRBV5-1 to TRBJ2-7, with 10 bases aligning to TRBD1. Germline V lookup: CDR1 SGHRS, CDR2 YFSETQ. After removal of 3 bases from V and 3 bases from J, the junction contained 3 bases not matched to a gene. The CDR3 has 14 amino acids. The CDR3 DNA sequence: TGCGCCAGCAGCTCCGGGACAGGGGACTACGAGCAGTACTTC. Translating it yields CASSSGTGDYEQYF.

The rearrangement uses TRBV6-2 or TRBV6-3 and TRBJ2-7, with 8 bases fitting TRBD1. Per germline, CDR1 MNHEY and CDR2 SVGEGT. The CDR3 length is 15 residues. Trimming cost V 6 bases and J 2 bases; bases outside gene matches: 9. CDR3 DNA: TGTGCCAGCAGCCACCCTGCGGACAGGGCCTACGAGCAGTACTTC. Its protein product is CASSHPADRAYEQYF.

This clone has a count of ten or more. The chain uses TRBV19 and TRBJ2-2; D is possibly TRBD2 (5 bases). The V gene lost 5 bases and the J gene lost 6 bases, with 10 bases spanning the gap. This CDR3 region has 13 residues. CDR1 and CDR2 from the germline V gene are LNHDA and SQIVND (reference sequence). The CDR3 DNA reads as TGTGCCAGTAGTTATAGCGTTGCCGGGGAGCTGTTTTTT. This translates into CASSYSVAGELFF.

The chain combines TRBV5-5 with TRBJ2-7; D not resolved. In germline, CDR1 is SGHKS, CDR2 YYEKEE (reference sequence). This CDR3 spans 11 amino acids. The ends were cut back, 4 bases at V and 3 bases at J, with 5 bases in the middle. CDR3 coding DNA: TGTGCCAGCAGCCCTAACTACGAGCAGTACTTC. Its translation: CASSPNYEQYF.

This chain joins TRBV12-3 or TRBV12-4 and TRBJ1-2; 7 nucleotides line up with TRBD1. The CDR3 contains 13 residues. Trimming cost V 5 bases and J 5 bases; bases outside gene matches: 5. The CDR3 here is CASSPKQGYGYTF. As DNA, the CDR3 is TGTGCCAGCAGTCCAAAACAGGGGTATGGCTACACCTTC.

The chain links TRBV5-6 to TRBJ2-7; D is perhaps TRBD1 (6 bases). Germline CDR1 and CDR2: SGHDT and YYEEEE. V gave up 4 bases and J gave up 2 bases, with 10 bases separating them. This CDR3 is 13 amino acids long. The CDR3 spells CASSLQGTYEQYF. The CDR3 nucleotides read TGTGCCAGCAGCCTGCAGGGGACCTACGAGCAGTACTTC.

This sequence joins TRBV29-1 and TRBJ2-7, with 9 bases matching TRBD2. CDR1 is SQVTM, CDR2 ANQGSEA, per germline. The trim removed 4 bases at V and 5 bases at J, leaving 6 bases unmatched. The CDR3 runs 13 residues. CDR3 loop: CSVVAGVLDEQYF. CDR3 DNA: TGCAGCGTTGTAGCGGGAGTTTTGGACGAGCAGTACTTC.

The chain recombines TRBV14 with TRBJ2-3, with D perhaps matching TRBD1 (5 bases). V was clipped by 1 base and J by 4 bases, with 12 bases between them. CDR1 and CDR2 (germline): SGHDN, FVKESK. This CDR3 is 15 amino acids long. DNA of the CDR3: TGTGCCAGCAGCCAAGTTGCAGGGATTTCAGATACGCAGTATTTT. Translation gives CASSQVAGISDTQYF.

The CDR3 region has the DNA TGTGCCATCAGTGGGTTCGAGCGGGAAGGGTCCTACAATGAGCAGTTCTTC. Amino acid sequence: CAISGFEREGSYNEQFF. The chain has TRBV10-3 and TRBJ2-1; 7 nucleotides match TRBD2. Germline CDR1 and CDR2: ENHRY and SYGVKD. This CDR3 is 17 amino acids long. J was trimmed by 1 base and V by 4 bases; bases with no gene match: 10.

V is TRBV18 and J is TRBJ2-5, with 10 bases identical to TRBD1. Unmatched junction bases numbered 6, after V lost 0 bases and J lost 5 bases. The germline V gene has CDR1 KGHSH and CDR2 LQKENI. This CDR3 contains 16 residues. The CDR3 reads CASSPPTTGGWETQYF. For the CDR3, the DNA is TGTGCCAGCTCACCACCGACGACAGGGGGCTGGGAGACCCAGTACTTC.

The chain couples TRBV7-2 to TRBJ1-5; 7 bases fit TRBD1. The germline V gene has CDR1 SGHTA and CDR2 FQGNSA. With V trimmed by 5 bases and J by 7 bases, 11 bases remained unmatched. The CDR3 has 15 amino acids. CDR3 loop: CASSINRGVGQPQHF. DNA for the CDR3: TGTGCCAGCAGCATCAACAGGGGCGTAGGACAGCCCCAGCATTTT.

The chain has TRBV3-1 (or the pseudogene TRBV3-2) and TRBJ2-3, with TRBD2 matching over 8 bases. The trim removed 2 bases at V and 5 bases at J, leaving 3 bases unmatched. CDR1 is LGHDT and CDR2 is YNNKEL in the germline V gene (reference sequence). The length of the CDR3 is 14 residues. This CDR3 reads CASSQRGGKDTQYF. The CDR3 region has the DNA TGTGCCAGCAGCCAACGGGGGGGAAAAGATACGCAGTATTTT.

This clone was found a few times. The chain carries TRBV7-9 and TRBJ2-7, with D perhaps TRBD2 (5 bases). CDR3 size: 14 residues. Germline CDR1 and CDR2: SEHNR and FQNEAQ (reference sequence). With 4 bases removed from V and 4 bases from J, the gap between germline ends came to 14 bases. CDR3 in amino acids: CASSYTSTSYEQYF. For the CDR3, the DNA is TGTGCCAGCAGCTACACCTCAACTAGTTACGAGCAGTACTTC.

This clone was picked up a small number of times. The J gene is TRBJ2-5, the V gene TRBV19; possible D gene TRBD1, 6 bases. V dropped 3 bases and J dropped 2 bases, with 19 bases sitting between them. Germline assignment: CDR1 LNHDA and CDR2 SQIVND (reference sequence). CDR3 length: 17 amino acids. As DNA, the CDR3 is TGTGCCAGTAGTATCCCAGGGGCCGTGATGGGACAAGAGACCCAGTACTTC. The encoded protein is CASSIPGAVMGQETQYF. The variable domain in full, completed from reference TRBV19 and TRBJ2-5, reads DGGITQSPKYLFRKEGQNVTLSCEQNLNHDAMYWYRQDPGQGLRLIYYSQIVNDFQKGDIAEGYSVSREKKESFPLTVTSAQKNPTAFYLCASSIPGAVMGQETQYFGPGTRLLVL.

A single count supports this clone. A junction end diverges from the germline sequence, so it may reflect a read error. CDR3 loop: CASSLGQRSDTQYF. CDR3 coding DNA: TGTGCCAGCAGTTTGGGACAGCGATCAGATACGCAGTATTTT. This chain connects TRBV5-6 to TRBJ2-3; 7 nucleotides agree with TRBD1. The CDR3 is made up of 14 amino acids. Per germline, CDR1 SGHDT and CDR2 YYEEEE.

The rearrangement joins TRBV9 to TRBJ2-2; weak D call: TRBD1 (6 bases). Per the germline V gene, CDR1 is SGDLS and CDR2 is YYNGEE. V was clipped by 3 bases and J by 0 bases, with 18 bases between them. The CDR3 spans 18 residues. CDR3 region: CASSASLVWGPNTGELFF. For the CDR3, the DNA is TGTGCCAGCAGCGCGAGCCTAGTCTGGGGGCCGAACACCGGGGAGCTGTTTTTT.

The chain couples TRBV5-4 to TRBJ1-6; D may be TRBD1 (6 bases). Deletions cut 2 bases from V and 6 bases from J, with 12 bases between. CDR1 and CDR2 (germline): SGHNT, YYREEE (reference sequence). CDR3 size: 15 residues. In DNA form, the CDR3 reads TGTGCCAGCAGCTTACAGGGTGGTATTAATTCACCCCTCCACTTT. Protein sequence: CASSLQGGINSPLHF.

The rearrangement links TRBV10-2 to TRBJ2-7; 10 bases fit TRBD1. CDR1 and CDR2 (germline): WSHSY, SAAADI. This CDR3 contains 14 residues. The ends lost 4 bases at V and 3 bases at J; junction bases unmatched: 3. The CDR3 sequence is CASSARDRGYEQYF. Written as DNA, the CDR3 is TGCGCCAGCAGTGCCCGGGACAGGGGCTACGAGCAGTACTTC.

The V gene is TRBV7-2, the J gene TRBJ2-3; 10 nucleotides align to TRBD2. CDR1 is SGHTA, CDR2 FQGNSA, per germline. After removal of 6 bases from V and 2 bases from J, the junction contained 14 bases not matched to a gene. The CDR3 contains 18 residues. The CDR3 DNA follows: TGTGCCAGCAGTTCTACAATAGCGGGAGGAGGATTCACAGATACGCAGTATTTT. Protein sequence: CASSSTIAGGGFTDTQYF.

V usage is TRBV30 and J usage is TRBJ1-1, with D possibly TRBD1 on 5 matching bases. The V end was cut by 0 bases, the J end by 4 bases, with 12 bases between. Looked up from germline, CDR1 is GTSNPN and CDR2 is SVGIG (reference sequence). The CDR3 is 14 amino acids. The CDR3 loop reads CAWSVLSGGTEAFF. The CDR3 nucleotides read TGTGCCTGGAGTGTACTGTCCGGGGGCACTGAAGCTTTCTTT.

V and J are TRBV28 and TRBJ2-7; 11 bases match TRBD2. The CDR3 extends over 17 amino acids. Germline V gene data show CDR1 as MDHEN and CDR2 as SYDVKM. J gave up 2 bases and V 6 bases, and 12 bases lay outside the gene matches. CDR3 residues: CASRPGQGTSGAYEQYF. DNA for the CDR3: TGTGCCAGCAGACCCGGACAGGGGACTAGCGGTGCCTACGAGCAGTACTTC.

The DNA for the CDR3 is TGTGCCAGCAGCTTAAAACAGGGCAGTGAAGCTTTCTTT. Residues: CASSLKQGSEAFF. The chain combines TRBV7-2 with TRBJ1-1; D may be TRBD1 (6 bases). Germline CDR1 is SGHTA and CDR2 is FQGNSA. The V end lost 2 bases, the J end lost 7 bases, and 11 bases lay between the germline ends. The CDR3 runs 13 residues.

The V call is TRBV6-5, the J call TRBJ2-5; 7 nucleotides agree with TRBD2. After removal of 6 bases from V and 5 bases from J, the junction contained 9 bases not matched to a gene. CDR1 and CDR2 (germline): MNHEY, SVGAGI. The CDR3 consists of 14 residues. The CDR3 loop reads CASRGGGQGETQYF. The CDR3 DNA reads as TGTGCCAGCAGAGGCGGGGGTCAAGGGGAGACCCAGTACTTC.

The rearrangement uses TRBV5-1 and TRBJ1-5, with TRBD1 matching over 7 bases. The CDR3 consists of 15 residues. The V gene's germline CDR1 is SGHRS and CDR2 YFSETQ. The V segment lost 4 bases and the J segment 7 bases; nucleotides outside the gene matches: 11. The chain's CDR3 is CASSPTDRQGQPQHF. Written as DNA, the CDR3 is TGCGCCAGCAGCCCGACGGACAGGCAGGGACAGCCCCAGCATTTT.

This clone was found once. This rearrangement joins TRBV10-2 to TRBJ2-3; D unresolved. The CDR3 is made up of 11 amino acids. Trimming removed 6 bases at V and 2 bases at J, with 3 bases between. CDR1 is WSHSY, CDR2 SAAADI, per germline. The DNA for the CDR3 is TGCGCCAGCAGCTTCACAGATACGCAGTATTTT. Protein sequence: CASSFTDTQYF.

The chain combines TRBV19 with TRBJ2-1, with TRBD1 matching over 9 bases. The junction had 10 bases not matched to a gene; V was cut back by 3 bases and J by 10 bases. The CDR3 is made up of 15 amino acids. Germline loops: CDR1 LNHDA, CDR2 SQIVND (reference sequence). CDR3 nucleotides: TGTGCCAGTAGTATCGACAGGGGGTCGAATAACGAGCAGTTCTTC. This translates into CASSIDRGSNNEQFF.

This chain connects TRBV7-2 to TRBJ2-5; 8 nucleotides agree with TRBD1. V was pared by 4 bases and J by 0 bases, with 7 bases of the junction left unmatched. CDR3 length equals 16 residues. From germline, CDR1 is SGHTA and CDR2 FQGNSA. CDR3 in DNA: TGTGCCAGCAGCTACGGACAGGGAGGATACCAAGAGACCCAGTACTTC. Translation: CASSYGQGGYQETQYF. Full variable domain (rest looked up from reference TRBV7-2 and TRBJ2-5): GAGVSQSPSNKVTEKGKDVELRCDPISGHTALYWYRQSLGQGLEFLIYFQGNSAPDKSGLPSDRFSAERTGGSVSTLTIQRTQQEDSAVYLCASSYGQGGYQETQYFGPGTRLLVL.

This clone was counted once. V is TRBV7-2 and J is TRBJ2-7, with a weak D call TRBD2 (7 bases). Germline-derived CDR1 and CDR2 are SGHTA and FQGNSA. V was cut by 5 bases and J by 6 bases, with 17 bases left in between. The CDR3 totals 14 residues. The CDR3 here is CASSEGGLASEQYF. For the CDR3, the DNA is TGTGCCAGCAGCGAGGGGGGGCTAGCGAGCGAGCAGTACTTC.

The chain has TRBV5-8 and TRBJ1-1, with 7 positions matching TRBD1. Germline V CDR1 and CDR2: SGHTS, YDEGEE. With V trimmed by 2 bases and J by 5 bases, 6 bases remained unmatched. CDR3 size: 14 residues. CDR3 loop: CASSFDRVRTEAFF. The CDR3 DNA reads as TGTGCCAGCAGCTTTGACAGGGTTAGGACTGAAGCTTTCTTT.

This sequence joins TRBV30 and TRBJ2-6, with 7 bases that match TRBD1. Looked up from germline, CDR1 is GTSNPN and CDR2 is SVGIG (reference sequence). There are 18 residues in the CDR3. Germline trimming cut 2 bases from V and 0 bases from J; bases unmatched to any gene: 10. As DNA, the CDR3 is TGTGCCTGGAGTCCGCGAGGAGACAGGGTCTCTGGGGCCAACGTCCTGACTTTC. Its translation is CAWSPRGDRVSGANVLTF.

This clone was counted once. This sequence joins TRBV10-2 and TRBJ1-2; D not resolved. CDR1 is WSHSY and CDR2 is SAAADI in the germline V gene. There are 13 residues in the CDR3. V shed 3 bases and J shed 5 bases, with 10 bases lying between them. In DNA form, the CDR3 reads TGCGCCAGCAGTGACCAAGAGATTTATGGCTACACCTTC. Amino acids: CASSDQEIYGYTF.